This T cell receptor beta chain comes out of a study of blood T cells in healthy people across ages. Whole-study results and caveats: Age showed a roughly linear inverse relationship with TCR beta diversity per million T cells.

A sample-barcoded 5' primer and a J-beta primer mix were used in a second PCR of about 6 to 11 cycles. Using its own MiXCR run on the 5' RACE reads, TCRdb lists one record per CDR3 protein. Among roughly 1.5 million distinct CDR3 sequences, 42% were seen once, and the ten largest hold under 5%. Points on this clonotype: Its antigen is not identified.

The CDR3 totals 15 residues. V shed 0 bases and J 7 bases; nucleotides not matched to a gene: 2. CDR1 and CDR2 (germline): LGHDT, YNNKEL (reference sequence). Each of the donors had approximately 10 milliliters of peripheral blood drawn into EDTA-treated Vacutainer tubes. Sequenced: blood. This chain links TRBV3-1 with TRBJ2-1; 11 bases match TRBD2. This TCR was recovered from a woman aged 18-29 years in good health. The chain's CDR3 is CASSQEIAGGNEQFF. The CDR3 nucleotides are TGTGCCAGCAGCCAAGAGATAGCGGGAGGGAATGAGCAGTTCTTC.